The 30 T cell receptor beta chains in this list originate from one sample, sequenced in a study of CD8 T cells in Susac syndrome. The RNA, about 0.5 to 1 ug, was put through reverse transcription using random hexamers. MiXCR, applied by TCRdb to the immunoSEQ multiplex PCR reads, yields one record per CDR3 protein. The table records more than 70,000 distinct CDR3 sequences, 85% to 95% of them present only once. Sequenced material: CD8+ T cells from PBMCs. The receptors shown here come from a human donor in good health.

J is TRBJ1-2 and V is TRBV5-6; no reliable D call. V was trimmed by 0 bases and J by 4 bases, leaving 10 bases between them. In germline, CDR1 is SGHDT, CDR2 YYEEEE. The CDR3 loop spans 14 amino acids. Here the CDR3 DNA reads TGTGCCAGCAGCTTGGCCGAGGTCGGCTATGGCTACACCTTC. Its protein is CASSLAEVGYGYTF.

The chain carries TRBV29-1 and TRBJ1-1, with 9 bases lining up with TRBD1. Losses at the gene ends were 6 bases for V and 6 bases for J; bases not matched to a gene: 11. The CDR3 totals 14 residues. CDR1 is SQVTM and CDR2 is ANQGSEA in the germline V gene. Written as DNA, the CDR3 is TGCAGCGTCTCCGGGACAGGGCTCTTCTCTGAAGCTTTCTTT. It is translated as CSVSGTGLFSEAFF. Full variable domain (rest looked up from reference TRBV29-1 and TRBJ1-1): SAVISQKPSRDICQRGTSLTIQCQVDSQVTMMFWYRQQPGQSLTLIATANQGSEATYESGFVIDKFPISRPNLTFSTLTVSNMSPEDSSIYLCSVSGTGLFSEAFFGQGTRLTVV.

V and J are TRBV20-1 and TRBJ2-7; 8 nucleotides match TRBD2. V shed 3 bases, J shed 1 base, and the junction held 5 bases outside the gene matches. Germline V gene sequence: CDR1 DFQATT, CDR2 SNEGSKA (reference sequence). CDR3 length equals 14 residues. This CDR3 is CSASRRGGSYEQYF. DNA of the CDR3: TGCAGTGCTAGCAGGCGCGGGGGGTCCTACGAGCAGTACTTC.

The chain joins TRBV5-4 to TRBJ1-1; D possibly corresponds to TRBD1 (5 bases). This CDR3 has 15 residues. Germline CDR1 and CDR2: SGHNT and YYREEE (reference sequence). V was cut by 3 bases and J by 2 bases, with 14 bases left in between. Written as DNA, the CDR3 is TGTGCCAGCAGCTGGGACGAGGCCATCAACACTGAAGCTTTCTTT. As protein: CASSWDEAINTEAFF.

The rearrangement joins TRBV21-1 to TRBJ2-6; no DNA check was done on the table's D call, TRBD1. TRBV21-1 is annotated as a pseudogene. This CDR3 region has 17 residues. CDR3 coding DNA: TGTGCCAGCAGCAAACCGGTGGGGGGGCCTGGGGCCAACGTCCTGACTTTC. Translated: CASSKPVGGPGANVLTF.

The gene calls are TRBV19 and TRBJ2-7; possible D gene TRBD1, 6 bases. The CDR3 sequence is 10 residues long. The germline CDR1 and CDR2 sequences are LNHDA and SQIVND (reference sequence). With 10 bases removed from V and 6 bases from J, the gap between germline ends came to 10 bases. The CDR3 bases are TGTGCCACACCGACAGGCGAGCAGTACTTC. Amino acids: CATPTGEQYF.

CDR3 sequence reads: CASSQVVQGGLGNQPQHF. The DNA of the CDR3 is TGCGCCAGCAGTCAAGTAGTACAGGGTGGTCTGGGCAATCAGCCCCAGCATTTT. This chain connects TRBV23-1 to TRBJ1-5; D may be TRBD1 (6 bases). TRBV23-1 is given ORF status, its function remaining uncertain. The CDR3 spans 18 residues. V was trimmed by 2 bases and J by 2 bases, leaving 19 bases between them.

This chain connects TRBV6-5 to TRBJ1-1; perhaps TRBD1 as D (6 bases). From germline, CDR1 is MNHEY and CDR2 SVGAGI. The ends were cut back, 0 bases at V and 2 bases at J, with 10 bases in the middle. CDR3 length equals 15 residues. The CDR3 spells CASSYSRGGNTEAFF. The DNA of the CDR3 is TGTGCCAGCAGTTACTCGAGGGGGGGAAACACTGAAGCTTTCTTT.

J is TRBJ1-3 and V is TRBV15; D is possibly TRBD1 (6 bases). V gave up 5 bases and J gave up 0 bases, with 11 bases separating them. The CDR3 has 15 amino acids. Looked up from germline, CDR1 is LNHNV and CDR2 is YYDKDF (reference sequence). The CDR3 region is CATSLDSFSGNTIYF. The CDR3 DNA sequence: TGTGCCACCAGCCTGGACAGCTTCTCTGGAAACACCATATATTTT.

This chain links TRBV19 with TRBJ1-2, with 7 bases that match TRBD1. Germline V CDR1 and CDR2: LNHDA, SQIVND (reference sequence). J gave up 3 bases and V 7 bases, and 14 bases lay outside the gene matches. The CDR3 runs to 16 residues. The CDR3 protein is CASNRRDRPSHYGYTF. The CDR3 DNA reads TGTGCCAGTAACCGCCGGGACAGACCTTCTCACTATGGCTACACCTTC.

CDR3: CSVGSGQSYEQYF. The CDR3 bases are TGCAGCGTGGGATCGGGACAGTCCTACGAGCAGTACTTC. The rearrangement joins TRBV29-1 to TRBJ2-7; the match to TRBD1 covers 7 bases. The CDR3 contains 13 residues. The germline V gene encodes CDR1 SQVTM and CDR2 ANQGSEA. The V and J ends lost 6 bases and 1 base, in that order; junction bases with no gene match: 6.

The V call is TRBV13, the J call TRBJ1-4, with 11 bases lining up with TRBD1. CDR3 length equals 16 residues. Trimming took 5 bases from V and 7 from J; bases not matched to a gene: 9. Germline V lookup: CDR1 PRHDT, CDR2 FYEKMQ (reference sequence). The CDR3 sequence is CASSAGLGTGGEKLFF. The CDR3 DNA follows: TGTGCCAGCAGCGCCGGCCTAGGGACAGGGGGTGAAAAACTGTTTTTT.

The chain employs TRBV13 and TRBJ2-5; D gene unclear. The CDR3 has 13 amino acids. CDR1 PRHDT and CDR2 FYEKMQ come from the germline V gene (reference sequence). V was trimmed by 4 bases and J by 3 bases, leaving 9 bases between them. This CDR3 is CASSSRVEETQYF. The CDR3 DNA reads as TGTGCCAGCAGCTCTAGGGTAGAAGAGACCCAGTACTTC.

The chain joins TRBV7-9 to TRBJ2-1; 12 nucleotides agree with TRBD1. The junction had 8 bases not matched to a gene; V was cut back by 5 bases and J by 0 bases. In germline, CDR1 is SEHNR, CDR2 FQNEAQ (reference sequence). This CDR3 has 18 residues. Here the CDR3 DNA reads TGTGCCAGCAGCCCGGGACAGGGGGCCCCGGCCTCCTACAATGAGCAGTTCTTC. Protein product: CASSPGQGAPASYNEQFF.

The chain employs TRBV3-1 and TRBJ1-1; D possibly corresponds to TRBD1 (6 bases). Between the trimmed V and J ends, which lost 3 bases and 8 bases, there was a span of 16 bases. The CDR3 sequence is 14 residues long. Germline values: CDR1 LGHDT, CDR2 YNNKEL (reference sequence). CDR3 loop: CASSHGGGAEEAFF. The CDR3 DNA reads TGTGCCAGCAGCCACGGCGGGGGCGCAGAGGAAGCTTTCTTT.

This clonotype occurred once. The chain carries TRBV3-1 and TRBJ2-6; D might be TRBD1 (6 bases). Germline assignment: CDR1 LGHDT and CDR2 YNNKEL (reference sequence). CDR3 length equals 18 residues. V gave up 0 bases and J gave up 3 bases, with 15 bases separating them. CDR3 sequence reads: CASSQERYRVSGANVLTF. In nucleotides, the CDR3 is TGTGCCAGCAGCCAAGAAAGGTACAGGGTGAGTGGGGCCAACGTCCTGACTTTC.

The V gene is TRBV5-4, the J gene TRBJ1-1, with D perhaps matching TRBD1 (5 bases). V was pared by 9 bases and J by 2 bases, with 17 bases between. Germline-derived CDR1 and CDR2 are SGHNT and YYREEE (reference sequence). The CDR3 runs to 14 residues. The CDR3 DNA sequence: TGTGCCATCACCACAGGCTCCCCCAACACTGAAGCTTTCTTT. Translating it yields CAITTGSPNTEAFF.

The DNA of the CDR3 is TGTGCCAGCAGTTTAGGACAGGCGACGAACACCGGGGAGCTGTTTTTT. This translates into CASSLGQATNTGELFF. The chain is built from TRBV27 and TRBJ2-2; 7 positions match TRBD1. From germline, CDR1 is MNHEY and CDR2 SMNVEV (reference sequence). The CDR3 sequence is 16 residues long. J was trimmed by 0 bases and V by 2 bases; bases with no gene match: 3.

This rearrangement joins TRBV9 to TRBJ1-1; TRBD1 matches at 8 bases. The V gene end was trimmed by 0 bases and the J gene end by 4 bases; junction bases not matched to a gene: 5. This CDR3 has 15 amino acids. Per the germline V gene, CDR1 is SGDLS and CDR2 is YYNGEE. The CDR3 sequence is CASSVVRGPATEAFF. The CDR3 coding sequence is TGTGCCAGCAGCGTAGTCAGGGGGCCAGCCACTGAAGCTTTCTTT.

This chain connects TRBV3-1 to TRBJ1-4; the D is unclear. Germline assignment: CDR1 LGHDT and CDR2 YNNKEL (reference sequence). The CDR3 extends over 16 amino acids. The germline V and J ends were trimmed by 0 bases and 6 bases, with 14 bases remaining between them. The CDR3 nucleotides read TGTGCCAGCAGCCAAGAAGGGAGAAGGGCCGATGAAAAACTGTTTTTT. This gives the protein CASSQEGRRADEKLFF.

The chain uses TRBV5-6 and TRBJ2-7; 11 bases map to TRBD2. CDR1 is SGHDT and CDR2 is YYEEEE in the germline V gene. V shed 2 bases, J shed 1 base, and the junction held 2 bases outside the gene matches. The CDR3 covers 15 residues. The CDR3 region has the DNA TGTGCCAGCAGCTTCCCTAGCGGGGGGTCCTACGAGCAGTACTTC. Encoded protein: CASSFPSGGSYEQYF.

The chain joins TRBV10-2 to TRBJ1-1; the D is unclear. The CDR3 runs to 12 residues. The germline CDR1 and CDR2 sequences are WSHSY and SAAADI. The V gene lost 3 bases and the J gene lost 4 bases, with 6 bases spanning the gap. CDR3 in DNA: TGCGCCAGCAGTGAAAGGTCCACTGAAGCTTTCTTT. Residues: CASSERSTEAFF.

The V and J genes are TRBV3-1 and TRBJ1-2, with D unresolved. This CDR3 spans 14 amino acids. Looked up from germline, CDR1 is LGHDT and CDR2 is YNNKEL (reference sequence). Trimming removed 1 base at V and 4 bases at J, with 10 bases between. In DNA form, the CDR3 reads TGTGCCAGCAGCCAAGTTTGGGCGGCCTATGGCTACACCTTC. Encoded protein: CASSQVWAAYGYTF.

The V and J genes are TRBV6-6 and TRBJ2-1; D not certain. CDR3 length: 11 residues. From germline, CDR1 is MNHNY and CDR2 SVGAGI (reference sequence). V was cut by 10 bases and J by 4 bases, with 8 bases left in between. Here the CDR3 reads CANGPYNEQFF. Written as DNA, the CDR3 is TGTGCCAACGGGCCGTACAATGAGCAGTTCTTC.

V usage is TRBV28 and J usage is TRBJ1-1; D is uncertain. The germline gives CDR1 MDHEN, CDR2 SYDVKM. V was cut by 5 bases and J by 4 bases, with 14 bases left in between. The length of the CDR3 is 14 residues. The CDR3 loop is CASSPSDVITEAFF. As DNA, the CDR3 is TGTGCCAGCAGTCCCTCGGACGTGATCACTGAAGCTTTCTTT.

The chain is built from TRBV2 and TRBJ2-3; 8 bases agree with TRBD1. Germline trimming cut 8 bases from V and 2 bases from J; bases unmatched to any gene: 6. The CDR3 sequence is 14 residues long. CDR1 is SNHLY and CDR2 is FYNNEI in the germline V gene. In DNA, the CDR3 is TGTGCCAGCCAACAGGGGGTGGACACAGATACGCAGTATTTT. It translates to CASQQGVDTDTQYF.

The chain joins TRBV9 to TRBJ1-6; 7 bases match TRBD1. This CDR3 region has 13 residues. The germline gives CDR1 SGDLS, CDR2 YYNGEE. After removal of 7 bases from V and 8 bases from J, the junction contained 6 bases not matched to a gene. The CDR3 loop is CASGGTADSPLHF. CDR3 DNA: TGTGCCAGCGGCGGGACAGCTGATTCACCCCTCCACTTT.

J is TRBJ1-6 and V is TRBV9, with a tentative D call TRBD1 (5 bases). The CDR3 runs 13 residues. Trimming removed 0 bases from V and 8 bases from J, with 6 bases in between. Germline assignment: CDR1 SGDLS and CDR2 YYNGEE. CDR3 loop: CASSVGQYSPLHF. CDR3 nucleotide sequence: TGTGCCAGCAGCGTAGGACAGTATTCACCCCTCCACTTT.

V is TRBV10-3 and J is TRBJ2-7, with a tentative D call TRBD2 (5 bases). The length of the CDR3 is 15 residues. Per the germline V gene, CDR1 is ENHRY and CDR2 is SYGVKD. V was pared by 3 bases and J by 0 bases, with 12 bases between. The CDR3 region has the DNA TGTGCCATCAGTGATTTTGCGGGCAGCTCCTACGAGCAGTACTTC. It yields the protein CAISDFAGSSYEQYF.

The gene calls are TRBV6-1 and TRBJ1-1; D possibly corresponds to TRBD1 (5 bases). Trimming cost V 5 bases and J 5 bases, with 9 bases left between them. The V gene's germline CDR1 is MNHNS and CDR2 SASEGT. CDR3 size: 12 residues. CDR3 in DNA: TGTGCCAGCAGTTTACGGGGGACTGAAGCTTTCTTT. It specifies CASSLRGTEAFF.